The subject of this entry is one TCR beta chain. Germline V gene data show CDR1 as GTSNPN and CDR2 as SVGIG (reference sequence). Unmatched junction bases numbered 1, after V lost 2 bases and J lost 1 base. CDR3 length: 15 residues. This sample is part of a study of blood T cell repertoires in COVID-19. Study as a whole: Whether acute or convalescent, the COVID-19 samples came from the United States, Italy and Spain. From T cells, B-cell-depleted T cells, or PBMCs came the material, which was cDNA or gDNA.

In the original analysis: Amplification with reference gene primers provided the estimates of nucleated cell counts. Clones were read by immunoSEQ multiplex PCR, and TCRdb kept only the in-frame ones, dropping some. From that table come the V and J calls and clone size; the DNA was used to work out D and trimming. The sample comprises under 300,000 clones, about 87% of which are singletons, and over 3.5% rests with the top ten. The clonotype originates from a middle-aged woman with acute or convalescent COVID-19. The chain recombines TRBV30 with TRBJ2-1; 11 bases align to TRBD2. Sequenced: peripheral blood. CDR3 sequence reads: CAWSPSGGSYNEQFF. The CDR3 nucleotides are TGTGCCTGGAGTCCTAGCGGGGGGTCCTACAATGAGCAGTTCTTC.